Shown below are 23 T cell receptor beta chains from a single sample sequenced in a study of CD8 T cells in ankylosing spondylitis. These receptors lack a known antigen. In TCRdb, the 5' RACE reads were re-called with MiXCR into one record per CDR3 protein. This sample has a few hundred thousand distinct CDR3 sequences; more than 15% occur once, and the top ten carry just over 1%. Findings and caveats of the study: A motif in TCR beta, a set of under 10 highly homologous variants, appeared characteristic of ankylosing spondylitis blood.

The sample comprised blood, either unsorted or a sorted T cell fraction (not recorded which). All receptors come from a male donor with ankylosing spondylitis.

The rearrangement links TRBV27 to TRBJ2-7; no clear D. V shed 2 bases and J shed 5 bases, with 13 bases lying between them. Germline loops: CDR1 MNHEY, CDR2 SMNVEV (reference sequence). The CDR3 contains 14 residues. CDR3 DNA sequence: TGTGCCAGCAGTTTAATGGGTAGCATTGACGAGCAGTACTTC. Translating it yields CASSLMGSIDEQYF.

This clonotype was found a few times. This sequence joins TRBV20-1 and TRBJ2-7, with D perhaps being TRBD1 or TRBD2 (6 bases each). Trimming cost V 6 bases and J 6 bases, with 15 bases left between them. Germline V CDR1 and CDR2: DFQATT, SNEGSKA (reference sequence). This CDR3 has 12 amino acids. As DNA, the CDR3 is TGCAGTGCCATCCCGGGGGCGGGCGAGCAGTACTTC. Protein: CSAIPGAGEQYF.

The table lists this clonotype with many counts. The CDR3 DNA sequence: TGCAGTGCTAGGGATGGACAGGGGGTATACGAGCAGTACTTC. Translated, it gives CSARDGQGVYEQYF. This chain links TRBV20-1 with TRBJ2-7; 10 bases are a match to TRBD1. The V gene's germline CDR1 is DFQATT and CDR2 SNEGSKA (reference sequence). The CDR3 has 14 residues. The J segment lost 4 bases and the V segment lost 3 bases, leaving 6 bases of the junction unmatched.

This clonotype was observed a few times. The V and J genes are TRBV7-9 and TRBJ1-1; the D gene is possibly TRBD1 (6 bases). CDR3 length equals 14 residues. Germline CDR1 SEHNR, CDR2 FQNEAQ (reference sequence). V lost 5 bases, J lost 7 bases, and 17 bases lay in between. CDR3 sequence (DNA): TGTGCCAGCAGCACCCGTACAGGGTACGGTGAAGCTTTCTTT. Protein product: CASSTRTGYGEAFF.

This clonotype was seen a few times. This chain joins TRBV6-1 and TRBJ1-6; unclear D gene. CDR3 length: 13 amino acids. V dropped 7 bases and J dropped 1 base, with 5 bases sitting between them. Germline CDR1 reads MNHNS; CDR2 reads SASEGT. The CDR3 sequence: CASIGSYNSPLHF. The CDR3 DNA reads TGTGCCAGCATTGGGTCCTATAATTCACCCCTCCACTTT.

This clonotype showed up just a few times. The CDR3 region is CASSSPSSSSYNEQFF. As DNA, the CDR3 is TGTGCCAGCAGCTCCCCTAGCAGCAGCTCCTACAATGAGCAGTTCTTC. This chain links TRBV7-2 with TRBJ2-1; tentative D call: TRBD2 (5 bases). CDR1 SGHTA and CDR2 FQGNSA come from the germline V gene. V was pared by 4 bases and J by 0 bases, with 13 bases between. This CDR3 is built from 16 residues.

The chain has TRBV6-5 and TRBJ2-1; D ambiguous. CDR3 length: 14 residues. Germline V gene sequence: CDR1 MNHEY, CDR2 SVGAGI. V was shortened by 0 bases and J by 5 bases, with 8 bases between the two germline ends. CDR3 loop: CASSYSGINNEQFF. The CDR3 DNA follows: TGTGCCAGCAGTTACTCTGGCATTAACAATGAGCAGTTCTTC.

The chain joins TRBV29-1 to TRBJ2-3; D not resolved. Germline loops: CDR1 SQVTM, CDR2 ANQGSEA. The CDR3 covers 10 residues. Here the CDR3 DNA reads TGCAGTGGCCGGGCAGATACGCAGTATTTT. Amino acids: CSGRADTQYF.

V and J are TRBV20-1 and TRBJ2-3, with D possibly matching TRBD2 (6 bases). The CDR3 extends over 13 amino acids. The V end lost 6 bases, the J end lost 7 bases, and 17 bases lay between the germline ends. CDR1 is DFQATT, CDR2 SNEGSKA, per germline (reference sequence). DNA for the CDR3: TGCAGTGCAGTGGACGCCCGGGGGTATACGCAGTATTTT. The encoded protein is CSAVDARGYTQYF.

The genes are TRBV6-2 or TRBV6-3 and TRBJ1-5; 7 positions match TRBD1. V lost 6 bases, J lost 7 bases, and 12 bases stayed unmatched. The CDR3 consists of 15 residues. Germline V lookup: CDR1 MNHEY, CDR2 SVGEGT. The CDR3 loop reads CASRSGTVVVQPQHF. For the CDR3, the DNA is TGTGCCAGCAGGTCCGGGACAGTGGTCGTGCAGCCCCAGCATTTT.

This chain links TRBV20-1 with TRBJ1-4; 7 bases agree with TRBD1. The CDR3 totals 13 residues. V shed 2 bases and J 8 bases; nucleotides not matched to a gene: 5. Germline V lookup: CDR1 DFQATT, CDR2 SNEGSKA (reference sequence). The CDR3 protein is CSARQGGVEKLFF. The CDR3 DNA is TGCAGTGCTAGACAGGGGGGAGTGGAAAAACTGTTTTTT.

This clonotype has just a few counts. The gene calls are TRBV30 and TRBJ2-2, with D perhaps TRBD1 (6 bases). The CDR3 runs 14 residues. Trimming stripped 4 bases from V and 7 bases from J, with 16 bases between. CDR1 is GTSNPN, CDR2 SVGIG, per germline (reference sequence). The CDR3 sequence: CAWNTGKLGGELFF. CDR3 bases: TGTGCCTGGAACACAGGGAAACTCGGCGGGGAGCTGTTTTTT.

This clonotype was recorded at least ten times. This chain uses TRBV29-1 with TRBJ1-1; maybe TRBD1 (6 bases). The CDR3 consists of 13 residues. Germline CDR1 SQVTM, CDR2 ANQGSEA. Trimming removed 4 bases at V and 9 bases at J, with 18 bases between. In DNA form, the CDR3 reads TGCAGCGTTGCACAGGGAGGTTCCCCTCAAGCTTTCTTT. It specifies CSVAQGGSPQAFF.

The gene calls are TRBV10-1 and TRBJ2-3; either TRBD1 or TRBD2 may supply D (5 bases each). The CDR3 spans 15 residues. Per the germline V gene, CDR1 is WNHNN and CDR2 is SYGVQD (reference sequence). V was shortened by 6 bases and J by 8 bases, with 21 bases between the two germline ends. The CDR3 reads CASSPRRGTGSTQYF. The CDR3 DNA sequence: TGCGCCAGCAGCCCACGACGGGGCACGGGGAGTACGCAGTATTTT.

This clonotype has a count of ten or more. The chain couples TRBV12-3 or TRBV12-4 to TRBJ1-1; D is unclear. CDR3 length: 14 amino acids. With 5 bases removed from V and 0 bases from J, the gap between germline ends came to 10 bases. Here the CDR3 DNA reads TGTGCCAGCAGTGCCCGGCGGGTGAACACTGAAGCTTTCTTT. As protein: CASSARRVNTEAFF.

This clonotype was recorded at least ten times. This chain joins TRBV18 and TRBJ2-7; unclear D gene. The CDR3 has 12 residues. The V end lost 8 bases, the J end lost 0 bases, and 8 bases lay between the germline ends. The germline CDR1 and CDR2 sequences are KGHSH and LQKENI. CDR3 in DNA: TGTGCCAGCAGTCCCCGCTCCTACGAGCAGTACTTC. This gives the protein CASSPRSYEQYF.

V gene TRBV5-1 combines with J gene TRBJ2-3; D is undetermined. The CDR3 runs 14 residues. Trimming removed 2 bases at V and 3 bases at J, with 10 bases between. The germline gives CDR1 SGHRS, CDR2 YFSETQ. The CDR3 DNA reads as TGCGCCAGCAGCTTTGGTAGGGCTACAGATACGCAGTATTTT. As protein: CASSFGRATDTQYF.

This chain connects TRBV4-1 to TRBJ2-3, with 15 positions matching TRBD2. With V trimmed by 6 bases and J by 2 bases, 9 bases remained unmatched. The CDR3 covers 18 residues. CDR1 MGHRA and CDR2 YSYEKL come from the germline V gene. The CDR3 here is CASRGTGTSGGTTDTQYF. The CDR3, as DNA: TGCGCCAGCAGGGGAACCGGGACTAGCGGGGGGACCACAGATACGCAGTATTTT.

This chain uses TRBV18 with TRBJ1-1, with D unresolved. The V end lost 3 bases, the J end lost 1 base, and 12 bases lay between the germline ends. The CDR3 runs to 15 residues. Germline values: CDR1 KGHSH, CDR2 LQKENI. In DNA, the CDR3 is TGTGCCAGCTCACCGCAGCTGGGCCAGAACACTGAAGCTTTCTTT. It specifies CASSPQLGQNTEAFF.

The V gene is TRBV5-1, the J gene TRBJ2-1, with TRBD2 matching over 11 bases. From germline, CDR1 is SGHRS and CDR2 YFSETQ. The CDR3 runs to 18 residues. V lost 0 bases and J lost 3; bases outside the gene matches: 8. In nucleotides, the CDR3 is TGCGCCAGCAGCTTGGCCGCTAGCGGGGGGCTAATCTACAATGAGCAGTTCTTC. Translation: CASSLAASGGLIYNEQFF.

The chain has TRBV7-2 and TRBJ1-6; no definite D call. The CDR3 extends over 13 amino acids. Deletions cut 2 bases from V and 7 bases from J, with 6 bases between. CDR1 SGHTA and CDR2 FQGNSA come from the germline V gene. CDR3 bases: TGTGCCAGCAGCTTATGGGAAAATTCACCCCTCCACTTT. It codes for CASSLWENSPLHF.

This rearrangement joins TRBV11-2 to TRBJ2-2; 8 bases line up with TRBD2. The CDR3 is 15 residues long. Germline trimming cut 5 bases from V and 1 base from J; bases unmatched to any gene: 3. The V gene's germline CDR1 is SGHAT and CDR2 FQNNGV. This CDR3 is CASSPGLGNTGELFF. The CDR3 DNA reads as TGTGCCAGCAGCCCGGGACTAGGGAACACCGGGGAGCTGTTTTTT.

This clonotype was found a few times. V gene TRBV12-3 or TRBV12-4 combines with J gene TRBJ2-3; possibly TRBD1 for D (7 bases). The CDR3 covers 15 residues. V lost 3 bases and J 3 bases, leaving 13 bases between the germline ends. Written as DNA, the CDR3 is TGTGCCAGCAGTTTTTTTTCAGGGGGGACAGATACGCAGTATTTT. Its translation is CASSFFSGGTDTQYF.